These T cell receptor beta chains were read from a single sample in a study of blood T cell repertoires in COVID-19. Data came from immunoSEQ multiplex PCR; TCRdb stores just in-frame clones and leaves some out. The table has 310,000 or so clones, just over 90% seen once. The specimen sequenced was peripheral blood. These TCRs come from a woman aged 25 to 39 with COVID-19, enrolled during active disease. CDR3s include the opening cysteine and the closing phenylalanine or tryptophan. A D gene is named only where the DNA matches it firmly. The size of a clone is reported for some rows only, either as once, few or many, or as a class for expanded clones.

d_call j_call v_call clone_size cdr3_nt cdr3_aa
- TRBJ2-1 TRBV21-1 - TGTGCCAGCGGTCAGCGGGAGTCCTACAATGAGCAGTTCTTC CASGQRESYNEQFF
TRBD2 TRBJ2-2 TRBV7-9 - TGTGCCAGCAGCTACCCCCCGGGGAGTAGCGGGAGCCGAACCGGGGAGCTGTTTTTT CASSYPPGSSGSRTGELFF
- TRBJ1-2 TRBV29-1 - TGCAGCGTTGGAGGGAGCGGCTACACCTTC CSVGGSGYTF
TRBD2 TRBJ2-3 TRBV5-4 - TGTGCCAGCAGGACTAGCGGCAGCACAGATACGCAGTATTTT CASRTSGSTDTQYF
TRBD2 TRBJ2-5 TRBV30 - TGTGCCTGGAATAGCGGGGGAGAGACCCAGTACTTC CAWNSGGETQYF
TRBD2 TRBJ2-1 TRBV11-2 - TGTGCCAGCAGCCCTAGCGGGATATACAATGAGCAGTTCTTC CASSPSGIYNEQFF
- TRBJ1-1 TRBV19 - TGTGCCAGTAAGAGTGGGGGGATTGACACTGAAGCTTTCTTT CASKSGGIDTEAFF
- TRBJ2-3 TRBV3-1/TRBV3-2 - TGTGCCAGCAGCCATAGCACCACAGATACGCAGTATTTT CASSHSTTDTQYF
- TRBJ1-6 TRBV24-1 - TGTGCCACCAGTATCGGGGGGGCTGGTAAGAATGATTCACCCCTCCACTTT CATSIGGAGKNDSPLHF
TRBD1 TRBJ1-1 TRBV18 few TGTGCCAGCTCACCTAGGACAGGGGGCAGAAATATGAACACTGAAGCTTTCTTT CASSPRTGGRNMNTEAFF
TRBD2 TRBJ2-1 TRBV19 - TGTGCCAGTAGATCTAGCGGAACCTACAATGAGCAGTTCTTC CASRSSGTYNEQFF
- TRBJ2-6 TRBV7-9 - TGTGCCAACTTGAAATCTGGGGCCAACGTCCTGACTTTC CANLKSGANVLTF
TRBD1 TRBJ2-7 TRBV28 - TGTGCCAGCAGTTCCACAGGGGTCTACGAGCAGTACTTC CASSSTGVYEQYF
TRBD1 TRBJ1-3 TRBV5-5 - TGTGCCAGCAGCTTGGACGTTTTCGACAGGGGGCGCGCTGTAGACACCATATATTTT CASSLDVFDRGRAVDTIYF
- TRBJ2-2 TRBV27 once TGTGCCAGCAGTTTGAATGGGCAGGGCACCGGGGAGCTGTTTTTT CASSLNGQGTGELFF
- TRBJ1-5 TRBV2 - TGTGCCAGCAGTGAATTGCGGGGTGAAGGTCAGCCCCAGCATTTT CASSELRGEGQPQHF
TRBD2 TRBJ2-7 TRBV11-2 - TGTGCCAGCAGTTTAGGACTAGCGGACTACGAGCAGTACTTC CASSLGLADYEQYF
TRBD1 TRBJ1-2 TRBV6-5 - TGTGCCAGCAGTTACTCGGGAGGGGACAGGGATGGCTACACCTTC CASSYSGGDRDGYTF
TRBD1 TRBJ2-2 TRBV10-1 - TGCGCCAGCAGTGTTGACAGGGACCTTTACGCCGGGGAGCTGTTTTTT CASSVDRDLYAGELFF
- TRBJ1-1 TRBV5-6 - TGTGCCAGCAGCTTGGGTCTCACTGAAGCTTTCTTT CASSLGLTEAFF
- TRBJ2-4 TRBV28 - TGTGCCAGCAGTTTATCTAGCGTAGTAGCCAAAAACATTCAGTACTTC CASSLSSVVAKNIQYF
- TRBJ1-5 TRBV4-2 - TGTGCCAGCAGCCAAGATCTAGTGCGAGACAATCAGCCCCAGCATTTT CASSQDLVRDNQPQHF
TRBD1 TRBJ1-1 TRBV30 once TGTGCCTGGGGACAGGTTTATACTGAAGCTTTCTTT CAWGQVYTEAFF
- TRBJ2-1 TRBV4-1 once TGCGCCAGCAGCCAGGACGAGGAACGCGGAGGCTACAATGAGCAGTTCTTC CASSQDEERGGYNEQFF
- TRBJ1-5 TRBV27 - TGTGCCAGCAGTTCATGGACAGATTATAGCAATCAGCCCCAGCATTTT CASSSWTDYSNQPQHF
TRBD1 TRBJ2-3 TRBV5-1 - TGCGCCAGCAGATCAACCTCACCGGGACAGGGTCATACGCAGTATTTT CASRSTSPGQGHTQYF
- TRBJ1-2 TRBV28 - TGTGCCAGCAGTTTAACGCAGGATGGCTACACCTTC CASSLTQDGYTF
- TRBJ1-4 TRBV5-5 - TGTGCCAGCAGTCGGTTACAGGGAGGGGGTGAAAAACTGTTTTTT CASSRLQGGGEKLFF
TRBD1 TRBJ2-2 TRBV7-9 - TGTGCCAGCAGCTCCGAGGGGACAGCCAACACCGGGGAGCTGTTTTTT CASSSEGTANTGELFF
- TRBJ1-3 TRBV23-1 - TGCGCCAGCAGTCAATTGAGGAATGGAAACACCATATATTTT CASSQLRNGNTIYF
TRBD1 TRBJ2-7 TRBV28 - TGTGCCAGCAGTAACCGACAGGGAGAGTACTTC CASSNRQGEYF
- TRBJ2-5 TRBV2 - TGTGCCAGCGTCCAGCAAGGGGGGACCCAGTACTTC CASVQQGGTQYF
TRBD1 TRBJ1-3 TRBV5-4 - TGTGCCAGCAGTTCTCAGGGGGCAAACACCATATATTTT CASSSQGANTIYF
TRBD2 TRBJ2-3 TRBV7-6 - TGTGCCAGCAGCACGACTAGCGGGACCGCAGATACGCAGTATTTT CASSTTSGTADTQYF
TRBD1 TRBJ1-1 TRBV19 - TGTGCCAGCAAGACAGGGTTTGGGATGAACACTGAAGCTTTCTTT CASKTGFGMNTEAFF
TRBD1 TRBJ1-1 TRBV27 - TGTGCCAGCAGTGCAAGACAGGGGGTTTGGAACACTGAAGCTTTCTTT CASSARQGVWNTEAFF
TRBD2 TRBJ2-7 TRBV19 - TGTGCCAGTAGTTTGACTAGCGGTAACCTACGGGAGCAGTACTTC CASSLTSGNLREQYF
TRBD2 TRBJ2-7 TRBV7-2 - TGTGCCAGCAGCTCCGAGACTAGCCCCCTTTTCTACGAGCAGTACTTC CASSSETSPLFYEQYF
- TRBJ1-4 TRBV4-2 - TGTGCCAGCAGCCAAGATTGGCCCGGGGCTAATGAAAAACTGTTTTTT CASSQDWPGANEKLFF
TRBD1 TRBJ1-4 TRBV28 - TGTGCCAGCAGTGTAGGGACAGCAACTAATGAAAAACTGTTTTTT CASSVGTATNEKLFF
- TRBJ1-1 TRBV9 - TGTGCCAGCAGCCCGAGCATCGGGGTAGAAGCTTTCTTT CASSPSIGVEAFF
- TRBJ1-6 TRBV5-4 - TGTGCCAGCAGATTTGGGGGACACCGAAATTCACCCCTCCACTTT CASRFGGHRNSPLHF
- TRBJ2-2 TRBV5-1 - TGCGCCAGCAGCCTGGATGATCCGGGGAACACCGGGGAGCTGTTTTTT CASSLDDPGNTGELFF